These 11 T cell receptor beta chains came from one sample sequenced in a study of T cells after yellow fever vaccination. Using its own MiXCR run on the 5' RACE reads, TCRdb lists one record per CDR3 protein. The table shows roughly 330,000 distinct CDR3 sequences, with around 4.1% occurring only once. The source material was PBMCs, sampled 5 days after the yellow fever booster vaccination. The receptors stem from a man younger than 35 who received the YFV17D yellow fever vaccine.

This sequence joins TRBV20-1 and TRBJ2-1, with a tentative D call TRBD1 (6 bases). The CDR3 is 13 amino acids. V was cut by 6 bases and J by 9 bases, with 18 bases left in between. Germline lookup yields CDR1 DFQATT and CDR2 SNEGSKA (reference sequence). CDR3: CSAEWLGAGEQFF. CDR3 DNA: TGCAGTGCGGAATGGTTGGGGGCCGGTGAGCAGTTCTTC.

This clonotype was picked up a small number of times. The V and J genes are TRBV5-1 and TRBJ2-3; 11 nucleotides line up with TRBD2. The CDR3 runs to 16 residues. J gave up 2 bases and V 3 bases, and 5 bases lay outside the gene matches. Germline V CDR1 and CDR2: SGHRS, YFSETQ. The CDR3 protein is CASSSGLADVTDTQYF. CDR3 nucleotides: TGCGCCAGCAGCTCGGGACTAGCGGACGTCACAGATACGCAGTATTTT.

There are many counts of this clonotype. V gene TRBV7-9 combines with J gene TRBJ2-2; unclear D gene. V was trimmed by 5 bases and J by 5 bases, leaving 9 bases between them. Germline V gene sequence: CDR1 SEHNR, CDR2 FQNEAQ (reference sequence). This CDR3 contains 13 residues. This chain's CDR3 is CASSKAGTGELFF. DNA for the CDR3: TGTGCCAGCAGCAAAGCCGGGACCGGGGAGCTGTTTTTT. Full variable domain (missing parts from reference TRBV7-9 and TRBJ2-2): DTGVSQNPRHKITKRGQNVTFRCDPISEHNRLYWYRQTLGQGPEFLTYFQNEAQLEKSRLLSDRFSAERPKGSFSTLEIQRTEQGDSAMYLCASSKAGTGELFFGEGSRLTVL.

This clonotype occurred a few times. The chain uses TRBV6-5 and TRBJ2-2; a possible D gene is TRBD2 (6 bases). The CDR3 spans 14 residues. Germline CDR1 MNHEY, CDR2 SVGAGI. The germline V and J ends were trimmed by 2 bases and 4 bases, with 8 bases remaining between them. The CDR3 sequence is CASSYGGGTGELFF. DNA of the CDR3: TGTGCCAGCAGTTACGGGGGAGGCACCGGGGAGCTGTTTTTT.

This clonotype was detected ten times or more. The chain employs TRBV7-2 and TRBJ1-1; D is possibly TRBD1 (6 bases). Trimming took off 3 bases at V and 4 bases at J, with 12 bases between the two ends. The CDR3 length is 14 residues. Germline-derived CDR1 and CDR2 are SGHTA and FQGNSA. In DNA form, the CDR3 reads TGTGCCAGCAGCTTTGGGACACCGGTCACTGAAGCTTTCTTT. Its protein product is CASSFGTPVTEAFF. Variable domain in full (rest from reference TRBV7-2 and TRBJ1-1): GAGVSQSPSNKVTEKGKDVELRCDPISGHTALYWYRQSLGQGLEFLIYFQGNSAPDKSGLPSDRFSAERTGGSVSTLTIQRTQQEDSAVYLCASSFGTPVTEAFFGQGTRLTVV.

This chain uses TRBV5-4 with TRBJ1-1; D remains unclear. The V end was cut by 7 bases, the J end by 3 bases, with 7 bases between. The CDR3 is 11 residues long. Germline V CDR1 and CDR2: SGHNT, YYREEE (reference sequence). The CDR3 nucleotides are TGTGCCAGCTCAGCCCACACTGAAGCTTTCTTT. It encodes CASSAHTEAFF.

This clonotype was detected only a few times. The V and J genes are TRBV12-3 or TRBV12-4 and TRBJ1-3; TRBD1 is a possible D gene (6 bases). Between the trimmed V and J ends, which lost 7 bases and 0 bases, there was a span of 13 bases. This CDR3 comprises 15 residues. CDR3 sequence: CASITGISSGNTIYF. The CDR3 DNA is TGTGCCAGCATAACAGGGATCAGCTCTGGAAACACCATATATTTT.

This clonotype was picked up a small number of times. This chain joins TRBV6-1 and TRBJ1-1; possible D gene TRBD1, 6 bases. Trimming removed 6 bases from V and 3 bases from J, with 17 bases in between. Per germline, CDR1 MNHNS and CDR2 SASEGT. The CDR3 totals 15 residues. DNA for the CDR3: TGTGCCAGCAGGGATATCATCAGGGGCTACACTGAAGCTTTCTTT. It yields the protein CASRDIIRGYTEAFF.

For the CDR3, the DNA is TGTGCCAGCAGCCGACAGGGAGTAGAGCTCCCCCTCCTCTATGGCTACACCTTC. As protein: CASSRQGVELPLLYGYTF. V gene TRBV11-1 combines with J gene TRBJ1-2; TRBD1 matches 7 bases. Trimming cost V 5 bases and J 4 bases; bases outside gene matches: 19. The CDR3 runs 18 residues. Per the germline V gene, CDR1 is SGHAT and CDR2 is FQDESV (reference sequence).

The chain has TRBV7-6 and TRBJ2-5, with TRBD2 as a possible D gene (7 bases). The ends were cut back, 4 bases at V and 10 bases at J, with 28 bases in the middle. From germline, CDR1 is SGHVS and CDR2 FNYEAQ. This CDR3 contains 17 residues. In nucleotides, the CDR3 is TGTGCCAGCAGCTCCCTACTAGGGGGGGGGCCCGTGAAGGGCCAGTACTTC. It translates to CASSSLLGGGPVKGQYF.

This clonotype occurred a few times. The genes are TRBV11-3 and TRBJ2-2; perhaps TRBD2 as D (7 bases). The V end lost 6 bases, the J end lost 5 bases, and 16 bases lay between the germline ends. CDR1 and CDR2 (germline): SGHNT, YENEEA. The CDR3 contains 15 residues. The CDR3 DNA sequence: TGTGCCAGCAGTTCGAGCAGGGGAGGGACCGGGGAGCTGTTTTTT. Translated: CASSSSRGGTGELFF.